This TCR beta chain was retrieved from a study of T cell repertoires in cytomegalovirus infection. The study, taken as a whole, reports: There were HLA-C-restricted CMV-specific TCR beta clonotypes dominating the ex vivo response.

V shed 2 bases and J 1 base; nucleotides not matched to a gene: 20. The V gene's germline CDR1 is SQVTM and CDR2 ANQGSEA. This CDR3 region has 19 residues. The sample holds a few counts of this clonotype. Its antigen is as yet unknown. MiXCR was run by TCRdb on the reads, yielding one entry per CDR3 protein. The sample consists of approximately 150,000 distinct CDR3 sequences, roughly 21% of them appearing once. The receptor comes from a human donor in good health (CMV status not recorded). Some clones in this sample may be carry-over from other donors' samples. Sequences were derived from CD8+ T cells from cultured PBMCs, sampled from culture after CMV antigen stimulation. The chain links TRBV29-1 to TRBJ2-7; 7 nucleotides agree with TRBD1. The CDR3 region is CSVEIGARGRMQASYEQYF. The CDR3, as DNA: TGCAGCGTTGAAATCGGGGCAAGGGGGCGCATGCAGGCATCCTACGAGCAGTACTTC.